This is a list of T cell receptor beta chains from one sample in a study of T cells in localized non-small cell lung cancer. Assay: immunoSEQ multiplex PCR; the TCRdb copy retains only in-frame clones and omits some. The sample lists about 3,400 clones, 49% occurring once. This sample comprised lymph node tissue, obtained before any cancer treatment. These receptors were taken from a woman between 18 and 55 years old with stage I lung adenocarcinoma. The CDR3 runs from the conserved cysteine through the conserved F or W. Each record gives: clone size, D gene, V gene, J gene, CDR3 protein, CDR3 DNA. D genes are given only for firm matches. Expanded clones get a size class; other rows say once, few or many, or leave the size out.

clone_size: NA
d_call: TRBD2
v_call: TRBV11-3
j_call: TRBJ2-1
cdr3_aa: CASSFSRSGLGNNEQFF
cdr3_nt: TGTGCCAGCAGCTTCTCACGATCGGGACTAGGAAACAATGAGCAGTTCTTC

clone_size: few
d_call: NA
v_call: TRBV11-3
j_call: TRBJ1-4
cdr3_aa: CASSLGGSLAEKLFF
cdr3_nt: TGTGCCAGCAGCTTAGGCGGGTCGTTGGCTGAAAAACTGTTTTTT

clone_size: NA
d_call: TRBD1
v_call: TRBV19
j_call: TRBJ1-4
cdr3_aa: CASSGLQGVNEKLFF
cdr3_nt: TGTGCCAGTAGTGGATTACAGGGGGTAAATGAAAAACTGTTTTTT

clone_size: NA
d_call: NA
v_call: TRBV19
j_call: TRBJ1-1
cdr3_aa: CASSIISAEAFF
cdr3_nt: TGTGCCAGTAGTATAATTTCGGCTGAAGCTTTCTTT

clone_size: NA
d_call: NA
v_call: TRBV29-1
j_call: TRBJ1-4
cdr3_aa: CSVEGNNEKLFF
cdr3_nt: TGCAGCGTTGAAGGGAATAATGAAAAACTGTTTTTT

clone_size: few
d_call: NA
v_call: TRBV6-8
j_call: TRBJ1-4
cdr3_aa: CAISGGQNNEKLFF
cdr3_nt: TGTGCCATCAGTGGGGGACAAAATAATGAAAAACTGTTTTTT

clone_size: few
d_call: NA
v_call: TRBV4-1
j_call: TRBJ2-7
cdr3_aa: CASSPSDSGYEQYF
cdr3_nt: TGCGCCAGCAGCCCCTCAGATTCCGGCTACGAGCAGTACTTC

clone_size: NA
d_call: TRBD2
v_call: TRBV4-1
j_call: TRBJ2-3
cdr3_aa: CASSGMGLTSQHTQYF
cdr3_nt: TGCGCCAGCAGTGGGATGGGACTAACCTCGCAGCATACGCAGTATTTT

clone_size: few
d_call: NA
v_call: TRBV6-8
j_call: TRBJ1-3
cdr3_aa: CASSSQSPAIYF
cdr3_nt: TGTGCCAGCAGTTCGCAGTCGCCGGCCATATATTTT

clone_size: NA
d_call: NA
v_call: TRBV6-8
j_call: TRBJ1-1
cdr3_aa: CASTPGGGRTEAFF
cdr3_nt: TGTGCCAGCACTCCCGGGGGGGGGAGGACTGAAGCTTTCTTT

clone_size: NA
d_call: NA
v_call: TRBV6-8
j_call: TRBJ2-3
cdr3_aa: CASSYGLATDTQYF
cdr3_nt: TGTGCCAGCAGTTACGGGCTAGCTACAGATACGCAGTATTTT

clone_size: few
d_call: TRBD1
v_call: TRBV11-3
j_call: TRBJ1-2
cdr3_aa: CASSPQTGGRGYGYTF
cdr3_nt: TGTGCCAGCAGCCCTCAAACAGGGGGCCGGGGCTATGGCTACACCTTC

clone_size: NA
d_call: NA
v_call: TRBV6-8
j_call: TRBJ1-5
cdr3_aa: CASSFPDSNQPQHF
cdr3_nt: TGTGCCAGCAGTTTTCCCGATAGCAATCAGCCCCAGCATTTT

clone_size: NA
d_call: NA
v_call: TRBV30
j_call: TRBJ2-5
cdr3_aa: CAWLDSQETQYF
cdr3_nt: TGTGCCTGGTTGGACAGTCAAGAGACCCAGTACTTC

clone_size: few
d_call: NA
v_call: TRBV11-3
j_call: TRBJ1-4
cdr3_aa: CASSRGAATNEKLFF
cdr3_nt: TGTGCCAGCAGCCGCGGGGCAGCAACTAATGAAAAACTGTTTTTT

clone_size: NA
d_call: NA
v_call: TRBV30
j_call: TRBJ2-1
cdr3_aa: CAYSWVGRRWQFF
cdr3_nt: TGTGCCTACTCGTGGGTGGGGCGTCGGTGGCAGTTCTTC

clone_size: NA
d_call: NA
v_call: TRBV18
j_call: TRBJ1-1
cdr3_aa: CASSPRAVNTEAFF
cdr3_nt: TGTGCCAGCTCACCACGGGCTGTGAACACTGAAGCTTTCTTT

clone_size: NA
d_call: TRBD2
v_call: TRBV2
j_call: TRBJ2-7
cdr3_aa: CASTRSGGYEQYF
cdr3_nt: TGTGCCAGCACCCGAAGCGGGGGCTACGAGCAGTACTTC

clone_size: NA
d_call: TRBD1
v_call: TRBV19
j_call: TRBJ2-7
cdr3_aa: CASRNLGQAPYEQYF
cdr3_nt: TGTGCCAGTAGAAACTTGGGACAGGCACCCTACGAGCAGTACTTC

clone_size: medium-sized
d_call: TRBD2
v_call: TRBV6-8
j_call: TRBJ2-7
cdr3_aa: CASTSGRNEQYF
cdr3_nt: TGTGCCAGCACCAGCGGGAGGAACGAGCAGTACTTC

clone_size: NA
d_call: NA
v_call: TRBV1
j_call: TRBJ1-4
cdr3_aa: CASSRQTATNEKLFF
cdr3_nt: TGCGCCAGCAGCCGACAGACAGCAACTAATGAAAAACTGTTTTTT

clone_size: NA
d_call: TRBD1
v_call: TRBV29-1
j_call: TRBJ1-4
cdr3_aa: CSVGQGDNEKLFF
cdr3_nt: TGCAGTGTAGGACAGGGGGATAATGAAAAACTGTTTTTT

clone_size: NA
d_call: NA
v_call: TRBV19
j_call: TRBJ2-7
cdr3_aa: CASSITGLYEQYF
cdr3_nt: TGTGCCAGTAGTATAACAGGGCTTTACGAGCAGTACTTC

clone_size: NA
d_call: NA
v_call: TRBV12-5
j_call: TRBJ1-4
cdr3_aa: CASGLDGGEKLFF
cdr3_nt: TGTGCTAGTGGTTTGGACGGGGGTGAAAAACTGTTTTTT

clone_size: few
d_call: NA
v_call: TRBV11-1
j_call: TRBJ1-1
cdr3_aa: CASSLDGVNTEAFF
cdr3_nt: TGTGCCAGTAGCTTAGATGGGGTGAACACTGAAGCTTTCTTT

clone_size: few
d_call: TRBD2
v_call: TRBV11-3
j_call: TRBJ2-7
cdr3_aa: CASSLDAGLAGAYEQYF
cdr3_nt: TGTGCCAGCAGCTTAGACGCCGGACTAGCGGGAGCCTACGAGCAGTACTTC